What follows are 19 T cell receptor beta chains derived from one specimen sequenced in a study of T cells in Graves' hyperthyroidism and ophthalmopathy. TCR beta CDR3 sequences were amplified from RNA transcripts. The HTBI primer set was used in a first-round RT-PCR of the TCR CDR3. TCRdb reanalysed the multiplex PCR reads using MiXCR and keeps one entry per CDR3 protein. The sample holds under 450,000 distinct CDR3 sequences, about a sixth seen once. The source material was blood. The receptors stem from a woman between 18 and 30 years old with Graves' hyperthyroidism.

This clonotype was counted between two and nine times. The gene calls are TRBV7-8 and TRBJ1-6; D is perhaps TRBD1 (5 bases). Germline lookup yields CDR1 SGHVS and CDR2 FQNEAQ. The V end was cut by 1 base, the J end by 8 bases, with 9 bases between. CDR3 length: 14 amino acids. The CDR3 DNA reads TGTGCCAGCAGCTTAGTGGGGCGGGATTCACCCCTCCACTTT. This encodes CASSLVGRDSPLHF.

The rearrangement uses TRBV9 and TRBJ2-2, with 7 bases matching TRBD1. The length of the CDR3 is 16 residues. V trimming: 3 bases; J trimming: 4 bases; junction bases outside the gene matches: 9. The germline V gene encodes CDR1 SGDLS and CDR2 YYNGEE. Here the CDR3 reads CASSGTGDGGTGELFF. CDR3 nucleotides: TGTGCCAGCAGCGGTACAGGGGACGGCGGCACCGGGGAGCTGTTTTTT.

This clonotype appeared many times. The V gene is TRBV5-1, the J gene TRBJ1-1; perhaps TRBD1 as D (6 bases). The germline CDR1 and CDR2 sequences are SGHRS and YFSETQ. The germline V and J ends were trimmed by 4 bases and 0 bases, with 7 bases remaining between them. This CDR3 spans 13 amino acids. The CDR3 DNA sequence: TGCGCCAGCAGCCGACAGGTGAACACTGAAGCTTTCTTT. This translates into CASSRQVNTEAFF.

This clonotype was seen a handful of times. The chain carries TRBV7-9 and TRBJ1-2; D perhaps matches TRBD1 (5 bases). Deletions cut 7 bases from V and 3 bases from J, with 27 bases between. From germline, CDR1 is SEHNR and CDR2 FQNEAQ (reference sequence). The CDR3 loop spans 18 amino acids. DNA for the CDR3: TGTGCCAGCACCCCACGGGTACAGGCCGGGTGGAGATACTATGGCTACACCTTC. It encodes CASTPRVQAGWRYYGYTF.

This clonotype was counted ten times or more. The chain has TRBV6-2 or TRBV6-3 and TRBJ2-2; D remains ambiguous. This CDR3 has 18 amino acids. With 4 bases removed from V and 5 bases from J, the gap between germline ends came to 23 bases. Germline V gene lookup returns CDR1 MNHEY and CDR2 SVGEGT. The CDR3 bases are TGTGCCAGCAGTTCGTTACCCCCAGGCCCCGAACTTACCGGGGAGCTGTTTTTT. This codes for CASSSLPPGPELTGELFF.

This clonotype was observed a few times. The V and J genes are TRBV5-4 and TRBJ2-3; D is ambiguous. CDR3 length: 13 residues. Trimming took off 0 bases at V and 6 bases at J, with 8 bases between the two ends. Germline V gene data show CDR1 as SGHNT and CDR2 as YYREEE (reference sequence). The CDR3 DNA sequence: TGTGCCAGCAGCTTGGGACCCCCTGATACGCAGTATTTT. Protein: CASSLGPPDTQYF.

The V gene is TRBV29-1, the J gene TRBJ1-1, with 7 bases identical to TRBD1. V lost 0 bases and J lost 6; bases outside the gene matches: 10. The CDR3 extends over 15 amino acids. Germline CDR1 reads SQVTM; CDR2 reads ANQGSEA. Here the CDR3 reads CSVEDRNRGGAEAFF. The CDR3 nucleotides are TGCAGCGTTGAAGATCGGAACAGGGGAGGAGCTGAAGCTTTCTTT.

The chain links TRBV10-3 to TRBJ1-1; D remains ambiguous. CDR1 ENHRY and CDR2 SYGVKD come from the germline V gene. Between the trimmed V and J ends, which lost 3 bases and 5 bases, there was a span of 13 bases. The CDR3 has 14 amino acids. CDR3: CAISDLWGRTEAFF. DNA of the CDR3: TGTGCCATCAGTGATTTGTGGGGTAGGACTGAAGCTTTCTTT.

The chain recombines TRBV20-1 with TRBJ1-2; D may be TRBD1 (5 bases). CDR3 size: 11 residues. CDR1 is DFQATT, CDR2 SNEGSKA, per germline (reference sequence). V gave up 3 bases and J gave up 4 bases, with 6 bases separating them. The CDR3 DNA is TGCAGTGCTAGGGGGACCTATGGCTACACCTTC. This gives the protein CSARGTYGYTF.

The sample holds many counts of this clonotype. The CDR3 protein is CASSPGASGLAKNIQYF. CDR3 nucleotide sequence: TGTGCCAGCTCACCGGGGGCTAGCGGTTTAGCCAAAAACATTCAGTACTTC. The J gene is TRBJ2-4, the V gene TRBV18; D may be TRBD2 (7 bases). The CDR3 length is 17 residues. Germline lookup yields CDR1 KGHSH and CDR2 LQKENI. V shed 3 bases and J shed 0 bases, with 15 bases lying between them. Full variable domain (missing parts from reference TRBV18 and TRBJ2-4): NAGVMQNPRHLVRRRGQEARLRCSPMKGHSHVYWYRQLPEEGLKFMVYLQKENIIDESGMPKERFSAEFPKEGPSILRIQQVVRGDSAAYFCASSPGASGLAKNIQYFGAGTRLSVL.

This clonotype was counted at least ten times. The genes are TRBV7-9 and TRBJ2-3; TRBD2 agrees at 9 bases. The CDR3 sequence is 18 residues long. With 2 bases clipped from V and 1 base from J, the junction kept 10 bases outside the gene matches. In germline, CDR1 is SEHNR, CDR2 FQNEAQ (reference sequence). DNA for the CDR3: TGTGCCAGCAGCTTAAAGGGCGGGGGGGCTCAAGGCACAGATACGCAGTATTTT. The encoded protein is CASSLKGGGAQGTDTQYF.

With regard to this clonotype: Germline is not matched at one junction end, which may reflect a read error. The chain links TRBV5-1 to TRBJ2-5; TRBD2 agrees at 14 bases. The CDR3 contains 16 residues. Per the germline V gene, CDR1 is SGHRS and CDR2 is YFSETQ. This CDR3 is CASSLVGLAGEETQYF. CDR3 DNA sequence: TGTGCCAGCAGCTTGGTGGGACTAGCGGGGGAAGAGACCCAGTACTTC.

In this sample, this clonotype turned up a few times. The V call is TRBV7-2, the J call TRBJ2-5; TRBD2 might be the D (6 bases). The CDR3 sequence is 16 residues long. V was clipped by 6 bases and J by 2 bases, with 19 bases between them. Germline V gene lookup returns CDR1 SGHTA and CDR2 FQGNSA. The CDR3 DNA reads TGTGCCAGCAGACCCACCTACGGCGGGAAGCAAGAGACCCAGTACTTC. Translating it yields CASRPTYGGKQETQYF.

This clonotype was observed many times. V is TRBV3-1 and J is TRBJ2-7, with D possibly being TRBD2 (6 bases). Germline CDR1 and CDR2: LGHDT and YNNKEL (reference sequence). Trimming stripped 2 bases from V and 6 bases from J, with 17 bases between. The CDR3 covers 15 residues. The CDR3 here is CASSQIGGARREQYF. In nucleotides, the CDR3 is TGTGCCAGCAGCCAAATCGGCGGGGCACGCCGCGAGCAGTACTTC.

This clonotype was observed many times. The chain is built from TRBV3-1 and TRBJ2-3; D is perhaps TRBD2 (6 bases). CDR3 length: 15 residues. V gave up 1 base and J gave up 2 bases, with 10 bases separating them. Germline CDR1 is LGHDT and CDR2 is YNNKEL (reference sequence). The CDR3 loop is CASSQGGDSTDTQYF. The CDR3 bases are TGTGCCAGCAGCCAAGGGGGGGATTCCACAGATACGCAGTATTTT.

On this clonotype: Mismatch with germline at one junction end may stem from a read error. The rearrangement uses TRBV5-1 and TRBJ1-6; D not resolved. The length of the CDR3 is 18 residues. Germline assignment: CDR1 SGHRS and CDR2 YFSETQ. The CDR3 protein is CASSLGPMAVLNNSPLHF. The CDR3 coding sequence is TGTGCCAGCAGCTTGGGTCCGATGGCAGTCCTAAATAATTCACCCCTCCACTTT.

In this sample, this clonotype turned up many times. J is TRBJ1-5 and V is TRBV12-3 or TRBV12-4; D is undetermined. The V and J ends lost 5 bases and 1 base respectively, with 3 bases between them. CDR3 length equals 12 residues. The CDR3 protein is CASSKSNQPQHF. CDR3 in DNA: TGTGCCAGCAGTAAGAGCAATCAGCCCCAGCATTTT.

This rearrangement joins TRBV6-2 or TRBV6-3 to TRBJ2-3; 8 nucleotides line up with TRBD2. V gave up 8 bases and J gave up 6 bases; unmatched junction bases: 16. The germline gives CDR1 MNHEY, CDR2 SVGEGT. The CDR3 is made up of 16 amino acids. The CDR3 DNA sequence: TGTGCCAGCGCGAAGGTAACGGGGGGGCCATGGGATACGCAGTATTTT. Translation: CASAKVTGGPWDTQYF.

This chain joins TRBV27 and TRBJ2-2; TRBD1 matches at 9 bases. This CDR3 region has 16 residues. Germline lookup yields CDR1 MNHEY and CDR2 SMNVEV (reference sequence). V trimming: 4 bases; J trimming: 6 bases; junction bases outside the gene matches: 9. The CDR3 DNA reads TGTGCCAGCAGTTCATCCGGGACAGGGTACGCCGGGGAGCTGTTTTTT. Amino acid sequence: CASSSSGTGYAGELFF.